One sample yielded the 9 T cell receptor beta chains listed below, sequenced in a study of cytomegalovirus exposure and HLA in healthy donors. Use of 60 Vbeta and 13 Jbeta primers characterized the PCR. Some clones are missing from TCRdb's copy, which holds only in-frame ones; the method was immunoSEQ multiplex PCR. Found here are about 32,000 clones, roughly 82% of them singletons; the top ten hold about 4%. The sequencing sample was made of PBMCs. These receptors came from a woman aged 18-29 years in good health and CMV-seronegative.

The chain employs TRBV4-3 and TRBJ2-5; 14 positions match TRBD2. The CDR3 loop spans 16 amino acids. Per germline, CDR1 LGHNA and CDR2 YSLEER. Trimming cost V 3 bases and J 4 bases; bases outside gene matches: 4. The CDR3 DNA reads TGCGCCAGCAGCCATCCAGGGACTAGCGGGGGAGAGACCCAGTACTTC. This codes for CASSHPGTSGGETQYF.

The V gene is TRBV25-1, the J gene TRBJ1-2; D is perhaps TRBD1 (5 bases). Germline CDR1 and CDR2: MGHDK and SYGVNS. This CDR3 comprises 15 residues. V lost 0 bases to trimming and J lost 7 bases, with 15 bases between them. The CDR3 spells CASSEYEDTIAGYTF. DNA for the CDR3: TGTGCCAGCAGTGAATACGAGGACACGATAGCTGGCTACACCTTC.

The V call is TRBV11-2, the J call TRBJ1-2, with a possible D match to TRBD1 (5 bases). Per the germline V gene, CDR1 is SGHAT and CDR2 is FQNNGV. The CDR3 runs 13 residues. The V gene lost 2 bases and the J gene lost 6 bases, with 10 bases spanning the gap. This chain's CDR3 is CASSLRTKDGYTF. The DNA for the CDR3 is TGTGCCAGCAGCTTACGGACAAAGGATGGCTACACCTTC.

The chain links TRBV9 to TRBJ1-1, with D tentatively TRBD1 (5 bases). Germline assignment: CDR1 SGDLS and CDR2 YYNGEE. The germline V and J ends were trimmed by 2 bases and 4 bases, with 15 bases remaining between them. The CDR3 is made up of 15 amino acids. CDR3 sequence reads: CASSVGGDEGTEAFF. For the CDR3, the DNA is TGTGCCAGCAGCGTGGGGGGGGATGAGGGCACTGAAGCTTTCTTT.

The genes are TRBV9 and TRBJ2-5; TRBD2 matches 12 bases. The CDR3 runs to 14 residues. V lost 4 bases, J lost 3 bases, and 1 base stayed unmatched. The germline V gene encodes CDR1 SGDLS and CDR2 YYNGEE. The CDR3 is CASSLAGGEETQYF. CDR3 coding DNA: TGTGCCAGCAGCCTAGCGGGAGGGGAAGAGACCCAGTACTTC.

The chain combines TRBV27 with TRBJ1-1, with unresolved D. With 5 bases removed from V and 2 bases from J, the gap between germline ends came to 15 bases. The germline V gene encodes CDR1 MNHEY and CDR2 SMNVEV (reference sequence). The CDR3 runs 15 residues. In DNA form, the CDR3 reads TGTGCCAGCAGTCCAACCCCCGGGGATAACACTGAAGCTTTCTTT. It translates to CASSPTPGDNTEAFF.

The gene calls are TRBV7-2 and TRBJ1-5; TRBD1 is a possible D gene (5 bases). Germline CDR1 and CDR2: SGHTA and FQGNSA. CDR3 length: 14 amino acids. V was trimmed by 3 bases and J by 3 bases, leaving 9 bases between them. CDR3 sequence reads: CASSLRQINQPQHF. The DNA for the CDR3 is TGTGCCAGCAGCTTGCGACAGATCAATCAGCCCCAGCATTTT.

The V call is TRBV19, the J call TRBJ1-2; 7 bases align to TRBD1. The germline CDR1 and CDR2 sequences are LNHDA and SQIVND (reference sequence). V shed 4 bases, J shed 4 bases, and the junction held 6 bases outside the gene matches. CDR3 length equals 14 residues. The CDR3 loop reads CASSTLDRAYGYTF. The CDR3 nucleotides read TGTGCCAGTAGTACCCTTGACAGGGCCTATGGCTACACCTTC.

In its sample, this clone was seen a few times. The chain combines TRBV6-1 with TRBJ2-5, with 8 bases lining up with TRBD2. Unmatched junction bases numbered 8, after V lost 6 bases and J lost 2 bases. The CDR3 has 15 residues. Germline values: CDR1 MNHNS, CDR2 SASEGT. As DNA, the CDR3 is TGTGCCAGCAGCCTCCTAGCGGGCGATCAAGAGACCCAGTACTTC. Its protein is CASSLLAGDQETQYF.